The 30 T cell receptor beta chains given below trace back to one sample, sequenced in a study of blood T cell repertoires in COVID-19. TCRdb's copy holds only in-frame clones and misses some; the assay was immunoSEQ multiplex PCR. Among roughly 50,000 clones listed, 75% to 90% were seen once. The sample taken for sequencing was peripheral blood. Receptor source: a human donor in a cohort sampled during active COVID-19.

The chain recombines TRBV19 with TRBJ1-1; D possibly corresponds to TRBD1 (6 bases). Looked up from germline, CDR1 is LNHDA and CDR2 is SQIVND (reference sequence). V dropped 6 bases and J dropped 3 bases, with 14 bases sitting between them. The CDR3 has 14 amino acids. The CDR3 sequence is CASRPGVDYTEAFF. The CDR3 bases are TGTGCCAGTAGGCCAGGGGTCGATTACACTGAAGCTTTCTTT.

The CDR3 sequence: CASSQEGGGNTEAFF. The CDR3 nucleotides read TGCGCCAGCAGCCAAGAGGGGGGGGGTAACACTGAAGCTTTCTTT. The V and J genes are TRBV4-3 and TRBJ1-1, with a weak D call TRBD1 (5 bases). This CDR3 has 15 residues. The V end was cut by 0 bases, the J end by 2 bases, with 10 bases between. The germline CDR1 and CDR2 sequences are LGHNA and YSLEER.

This clone was seen a single time. The chain carries TRBV5-1 and TRBJ1-5, with D unclear. The V end lost 0 bases, the J end lost 5 bases, and 6 bases lay between the germline ends. Germline V gene sequence: CDR1 SGHRS, CDR2 YFSETQ. CDR3 size: 13 residues. This CDR3 is CASSLDIYQPQHF. CDR3 coding DNA: TGCGCCAGCAGCTTGGACATTTATCAGCCCCAGCATTTT.

The chain has TRBV19 and TRBJ2-7; tentatively, D is TRBD1 (5 bases). CDR3 length: 17 amino acids. Between the trimmed V and J ends, which lost 5 bases and 5 bases, there was a span of 25 bases. The V gene's germline CDR1 is LNHDA and CDR2 SQIVND (reference sequence). CDR3 nucleotides: TGTGCCAGTAGTCCCCCCCCCTTGTGTGGGGCCCCCCACGAGCAGTACTTC. Its protein is CASSPPPLCGAPHEQYF.

The chain has TRBV4-1 and TRBJ1-2; 12 bases fit TRBD1. CDR1 MGHRA and CDR2 YSYEKL come from the germline V gene. V dropped 0 bases and J dropped 12; count of bases not matched to a gene: 11. The CDR3 contains 16 residues. In DNA form, the CDR3 reads TGCGCCAGCAGCCAAGATTCCGCCAGGGGACAGGGGGCAGACACCTTC. This encodes CASSQDSARGQGADTF.

The gene calls are TRBV11-2 and TRBJ1-1; D gene unclear. The CDR3 has 11 residues. Germline V gives CDR1 SGHAT, CDR2 FQNNGV. V dropped 11 bases and J dropped 4 bases, with 11 bases sitting between them. The CDR3 here is CACLRVTEAFF. As DNA, the CDR3 is TGTGCCTGCCTCCGGGTCACTGAAGCTTTCTTT.

The V gene is TRBV4-3, the J gene TRBJ1-1; 7 bases are a match to TRBD1. CDR1 and CDR2 from the germline V gene are LGHNA and YSLEER. Unmatched junction bases numbered 5, after V lost 6 bases and J lost 4 bases. This CDR3 region has 13 residues. The CDR3 loop reads CASSRPGGTEAFF. The CDR3, as DNA: TGCGCCAGCAGTCGACCAGGGGGCACTGAAGCTTTCTTT.

V gene TRBV19 combines with J gene TRBJ2-7; D is uncertain. V was pared by 6 bases and J by 0 bases, with 12 bases between. This CDR3 region has 14 residues. Germline V gives CDR1 LNHDA, CDR2 SQIVND (reference sequence). The DNA for the CDR3 is TGTGCCAGTAGGGAAAGACGGAGCTCCTACGAGCAGTACTTC. Translation: CASRERRSSYEQYF.

J is TRBJ2-7 and V is TRBV27; D remains ambiguous. CDR1 MNHEY and CDR2 SMNVEV come from the germline V gene (reference sequence). Trimming cost V 5 bases and J 3 bases, with 11 bases left between them. This CDR3 is 13 amino acids long. The CDR3 DNA is TGTGCCAGCAGTCCCCCAGACAACTACGAGCAGTACTTC. Translating gives CASSPPDNYEQYF.

The J gene is TRBJ1-1, the V gene TRBV30; a weak D match, TRBD1 (5 bases). There are 15 residues in the CDR3. Trimming cost V 0 bases and J 0 bases, with 11 bases left between them. Germline V gene sequence: CDR1 GTSNPN, CDR2 SVGIG (reference sequence). The CDR3, as DNA: TGTGCCTGGAGTGTACGGGGGTACATGAACACTGAAGCTTTCTTT. Translating gives CAWSVRGYMNTEAFF. The variable domain in full, completed from reference TRBV30 and TRBJ1-1, reads SQTIHQWPATLVQPVGSPLSLECTVEGTSNPNLYWYRQAAGRGLQLLFYSVGIGQISSEVPQNLSASRPQDRQFILSSKKLLLSDSGFYLCAWSVRGYMNTEAFFGQGTRLTVV.

The chain joins TRBV6-2 or TRBV6-3 to TRBJ1-6; 10 bases agree with TRBD1. The CDR3 totals 15 residues. The junction had 8 bases not matched to a gene; V was cut back by 5 bases and J by 10 bases. CDR1 is MNHEY, CDR2 SVGEGT, per germline. The CDR3 spells CASSDRDRGRSPLHF. The CDR3, as DNA: TGTGCCAGCAGTGACCGGGACAGGGGTCGATCACCCCTCCACTTT.

This chain uses TRBV6-1 with TRBJ2-7, with 10 positions matching TRBD1. The CDR3 has 16 residues. The V and J ends lost 2 bases and 4 bases, in that order; junction bases with no gene match: 8. Germline loops: CDR1 MNHNS, CDR2 SASEGT. The CDR3 sequence is CASSEMWTGGTYEQYF. In nucleotides, the CDR3 is TGTGCCAGCAGTGAAATGTGGACAGGGGGGACATACGAGCAGTACTTC.

There are a few counts of this clone. The V and J genes are TRBV7-2 and TRBJ1-2, with D hard to call. CDR3 size: 13 residues. Per the germline V gene, CDR1 is SGHTA and CDR2 is FQGNSA. V was pared by 1 base and J by 2 bases, with 5 bases between. The CDR3 protein is CASSLVQNYGYTF. The CDR3 nucleotides are TGTGCCAGCAGCTTAGTACAGAACTATGGCTACACCTTC.

V and J are TRBV12-3 or TRBV12-4 and TRBJ1-1, with TRBD1 matching over 7 bases. The CDR3 runs 11 residues. V was pared by 8 bases and J by 8 bases, with 5 bases of the junction left unmatched. The CDR3 reads CASETGREAFF. The CDR3 coding sequence is TGTGCCAGCGAGACAGGGAGAGAAGCTTTCTTT.

The J gene is TRBJ2-7, the V gene TRBV3-1 (or the pseudogene TRBV3-2); no reliable D call. This CDR3 is built from 13 residues. CDR1 is LGHDT and CDR2 is YNNKEL in the germline V gene (reference sequence). V was clipped by 1 base and J by 3 bases, with 7 bases between them. The CDR3 loop is CASSQVGSYEQYF. CDR3 nucleotides: TGTGCCAGCAGCCAAGTTGGCAGCTACGAGCAGTACTTC.

This clone has more than one count but fewer than ten. The gene calls are TRBV12-3 or TRBV12-4 and TRBJ1-1, with D maybe TRBD1 (5 bases). Trimming pared 0 bases from V and 7 bases from J, leaving 9 bases between. CDR3 length: 13 amino acids. The CDR3 DNA follows: TGTGCCAGCAGTTTAGCGCAAGGGGTTGAAGCTTTCTTT. Translation gives CASSLAQGVEAFF.

The chain links TRBV4-3 to TRBJ2-3; TRBD2 matches 10 bases. J was trimmed by 6 bases and V by 1 base; bases with no gene match: 13. CDR1 and CDR2 (germline): LGHNA, YSLEER. This CDR3 region has 18 residues. As DNA, the CDR3 is TGCGCCAGCAGCCAAGGAGAGCGGGGGGGCCAGTTTTTGGATACGCAGTATTTT. As protein: CASSQGERGGQFLDTQYF.

V is TRBV2 and J is TRBJ2-7, with D tentatively TRBD1 (6 bases). Trimming took off 5 bases at V and 3 bases at J, with 14 bases between the two ends. Germline CDR1 is SNHLY and CDR2 is FYNNEI. The CDR3 covers 14 residues. CDR3 nucleotide sequence: TGTGCCAGCAGTCCGGACAGAAATAACTACGAGCAGTACTTC. Translation: CASSPDRNNYEQYF.

The CDR3 DNA reads TGTGCCACCAGCAATTCGCAGATCTCTGGAAACACCATATATTTT. Its protein is CATSNSQISGNTIYF. The chain links TRBV15 to TRBJ1-3; no clear D. V was clipped by 4 bases and J by 0 bases, with 10 bases between them. This CDR3 has 15 amino acids. Germline CDR1 is LNHNV and CDR2 is YYDKDF (reference sequence).

The gene calls are TRBV10-1 and TRBJ1-1; D gene ambiguous. V dropped 0 bases and J dropped 3 bases, with 8 bases sitting between them. This CDR3 has 14 residues. From germline, CDR1 is WNHNN and CDR2 SYGVQD (reference sequence). CDR3 coding DNA: TGCGCCAGCAGTGAGTCGGGCCCGGACACTGAAGCTTTCTTT. This sequence encodes CASSESGPDTEAFF.

The chain uses TRBV27 and TRBJ2-5, with 8 nucleotides matching TRBD1. V lost 6 bases, J lost 4 bases, and 4 bases stayed unmatched. CDR3 length: 13 amino acids. The germline V gene has CDR1 MNHEY and CDR2 SMNVEV (reference sequence). CDR3 residues: CASSSQGGETQYF. The CDR3 DNA is TGTGCCAGCAGCTCACAGGGGGGAGAGACCCAGTACTTC.

This chain joins TRBV2 and TRBJ2-7; 9 bases match TRBD2. Per germline, CDR1 SNHLY and CDR2 FYNNEI. Germline trimming cut 6 bases from V and 6 bases from J; bases unmatched to any gene: 9. The CDR3 runs 14 residues. The CDR3 DNA sequence: TGTGCCAGCAGAGATAGCGGGGGCGGGATCGAGCAGTACTTC. This sequence encodes CASRDSGGGIEQYF.

J is TRBJ2-2 and V is TRBV6-2 or TRBV6-3; no definite D call. This CDR3 has 13 residues. V gave up 4 bases and J gave up 1 base, with 4 bases separating them. The V gene's germline CDR1 is MNHEY and CDR2 SVGEGT. In DNA, the CDR3 is TGTGCCAGCAGTTTCCAGAACACCGGGGAGCTGTTTTTT. Amino acids: CASSFQNTGELFF.

The chain joins TRBV29-1 to TRBJ2-2, with 9 bases lining up with TRBD2. Per germline, CDR1 SQVTM and CDR2 ANQGSEA. The V segment lost 5 bases and the J segment 1 base; nucleotides outside the gene matches: 8. This CDR3 contains 16 residues. This chain's CDR3 is CSVTTLAGRNTGELFF. The CDR3 bases are TGCAGCGTTACTACCCTAGCGGGGAGGAACACCGGGGAGCTGTTTTTT.

The chain joins TRBV2 to TRBJ2-7, with 8 bases lining up with TRBD2. Germline V gene sequence: CDR1 SNHLY, CDR2 FYNNEI. The CDR3 covers 15 residues. With 3 bases clipped from V and 0 bases from J, the junction kept 4 bases outside the gene matches. The CDR3 spells CASSEERGSSYEQYF. DNA of the CDR3: TGTGCCAGCAGTGAGGAGCGGGGGTCCTCCTACGAGCAGTACTTC.

This chain connects TRBV11-1 to TRBJ2-7, with TRBD2 matching 8 bases. V trimming: 5 bases; J trimming: 1 base; junction bases outside the gene matches: 7. The CDR3 sequence is 15 residues long. Per the germline V gene, CDR1 is SGHAT and CDR2 is FQDESV (reference sequence). CDR3 nucleotides: TGTGCCAGCAGCACGGGGGGGGGCCGGTCCTACGAGCAGTACTTC. Translating it yields CASSTGGGRSYEQYF.

The J gene is TRBJ1-4, the V gene TRBV6-2 or TRBV6-3; no firm D call. CDR1 and CDR2 from the germline V gene are MNHEY and SVGEGT. CDR3 length: 15 amino acids. Trimming stripped 6 bases from V and 8 bases from J, with 19 bases between. The CDR3 DNA reads TGTGCCAGCAGCCGACACGGGAGGTTTGGGGAAAAACTGTTTTTT. Its protein product is CASSRHGRFGEKLFF.

This clone has more than one count but fewer than ten. The chain recombines TRBV6-5 with TRBJ1-1; no firm D call. Trimming pared 2 bases from V and 7 bases from J, leaving 8 bases between. The CDR3 loop spans 12 amino acids. In germline, CDR1 is MNHEY, CDR2 SVGAGI. This CDR3 reads CASSYPPGEAFF. The CDR3 nucleotides read TGTGCCAGCAGTTACCCCCCAGGTGAAGCTTTCTTT.

CDR3: CRAGGTYEQYF. The CDR3 nucleotides read TGCAGGGCAGGGGGCACCTACGAGCAGTACTTC. This chain connects TRBV20-1 to TRBJ2-7; TRBD1 matches 8 bases. The length of the CDR3 is 11 residues. Germline CDR1 DFQATT, CDR2 SNEGSKA (reference sequence).

The chain carries TRBV6-6 and TRBJ1-2; weak D call: TRBD1 (6 bases). Germline-derived CDR1 and CDR2 are MNHNY and SVGAGI (reference sequence). This CDR3 has 13 amino acids. The V end lost 6 bases, the J end lost 4 bases, and 12 bases lay between the germline ends. In DNA, the CDR3 is TGTGCCAGCAGCCCGGGACATAGCTATGGCTACACCTTC. Residues: CASSPGHSYGYTF.